This T cell receptor beta chain comes out of a study of blood T cells in healthy people across ages. Germline-derived CDR1 and CDR2 are MNHEY and SMNVEV (reference sequence). This CDR3 is built from 14 residues. For the second PCR, which ran for about 7 to 11 cycles, a sample-barcoded 5' primer and a J-beta primer mix were used. MiXCR, applied by TCRdb to the 5' RACE reads, yields one record per CDR3 protein. The sample carries about 670,000 distinct CDR3 sequences, under 65% recorded once. The rearrangement joins TRBV27 to TRBJ2-1; 8 bases match TRBD2. The J call may be in error: the DNA end matches TRBJ2-7 better. The sequencing sample was made of blood. The receptor comes from a woman older than 75 in good health. The CDR3 DNA is TGTGCCAGCAGCGGACTAGCAGAGTACAATGAGCAGTACTTC. Translating it yields CASSGLAEYNEQYF.